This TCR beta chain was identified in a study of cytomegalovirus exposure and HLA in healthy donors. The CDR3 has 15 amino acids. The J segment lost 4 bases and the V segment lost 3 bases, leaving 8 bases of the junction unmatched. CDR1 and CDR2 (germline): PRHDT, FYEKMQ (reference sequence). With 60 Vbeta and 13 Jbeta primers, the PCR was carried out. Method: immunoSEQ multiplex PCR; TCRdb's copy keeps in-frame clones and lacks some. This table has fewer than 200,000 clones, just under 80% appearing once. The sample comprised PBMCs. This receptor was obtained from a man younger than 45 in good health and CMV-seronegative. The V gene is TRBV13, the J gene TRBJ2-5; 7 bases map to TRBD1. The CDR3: CASSFATGPPETQYF. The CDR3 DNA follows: TGTGCCAGCAGCTTCGCGACAGGGCCCCCAGAGACCCAGTACTTC.